A single sample is the source of the 23 T cell receptor beta chains below, sequenced in a study of T cells after yellow fever vaccination. One entry per CDR3 protein results from TCRdb running MiXCR on the 5' RACE reads. The table shows approximately 110,000 distinct CDR3 sequences, with more than 7.5% occurring only once. This specimen consisted of CD8+ T cells sorted from PBMCs, obtained 45 days after the yellow fever booster vaccination. The receptors originated from a man in his thirties or forties who received the YFV17D yellow fever vaccine.

This clonotype occurred many times. V and J are TRBV29-1 and TRBJ1-1; no reliable D call. The germline CDR1 and CDR2 sequences are SQVTM and ANQGSEA. CDR3 size: 10 residues. Trimming removed 3 bases from V and 8 bases from J, with 7 bases in between. CDR3 DNA sequence: TGCAGCGTTGACCCCTTCGAAGCTTTCTTT. This sequence encodes CSVDPFEAFF.

This clonotype was seen only a few times. The chain uses TRBV11-2 and TRBJ2-2; 8 bases map to TRBD2. Unmatched junction bases numbered 13, after V lost 5 bases and J lost 5 bases. The CDR3 is 17 amino acids. Per germline, CDR1 SGHAT and CDR2 FQNNGV. This CDR3 reads CASSINGLAGGTGELFF. The CDR3 DNA sequence: TGTGCCAGCAGCATAAACGGACTAGCCGGGGGGACCGGGGAGCTGTTTTTT.

This clonotype was detected only a few times. The V gene is TRBV28, the J gene TRBJ2-3; D remains unclear. Germline V gene data show CDR1 as MDHEN and CDR2 as SYDVKM. This CDR3 region has 15 residues. Trimming left V 7 bases short and J 4 bases short, with 18 bases between. The CDR3 sequence is CASNPAKGYPDTQYF. As DNA, the CDR3 is TGTGCCAGCAACCCCGCCAAAGGGTATCCAGATACGCAGTATTTT.

This clonotype showed up just a few times. V usage is TRBV9 and J usage is TRBJ2-7; D is perhaps TRBD1 (5 bases). The length of the CDR3 is 16 residues. Trimming took off 0 bases at V and 5 bases at J, with 18 bases between the two ends. CDR1 is SGDLS and CDR2 is YYNGEE in the germline V gene. This CDR3 reads CASSVGGATAVHEQYF. The CDR3 nucleotides read TGTGCCAGCAGCGTAGGGGGCGCGACAGCCGTCCACGAGCAGTACTTC.

As for this clonotype: A much larger clonotype is one base distant, so this may be a read error. V and J are TRBV20-1 and TRBJ2-5; a weak D match, TRBD2 (5 bases). Trimming pared 5 bases from V and 5 bases from J, leaving 15 bases between. CDR3 length equals 13 residues. Germline assignment: CDR1 DFQATT and CDR2 SNEGSKA (reference sequence). Here the CDR3 reads CSAGKGDWETQYF. The CDR3 DNA reads TGCAGTGCTGGGAAGGGAGATTGGGAGACCCAGTACTTC.

A word on this clonotype: A read error may be the cause here, since a much bigger clone is one base away. This chain uses TRBV4-3 with TRBJ2-1; weak D call: TRBD2 (5 bases). V was clipped by 7 bases and J by 7 bases, with 20 bases between them. CDR3 length: 15 residues. CDR1 LGHNA and CDR2 YSLEER come from the germline V gene. The chain's CDR3 is CASTRGRAAWNEQFF. DNA of the CDR3: TGCGCCAGCACCCGAGGACGAGCGGCCTGGAATGAGCAGTTCTTC.

This clonotype has a count of ten or more. V and J are TRBV27 and TRBJ2-1; D gene uncertain. The CDR3 spans 13 residues. Trimming removed 5 bases from V and 9 bases from J, with 14 bases in between. Germline V gene sequence: CDR1 MNHEY, CDR2 SMNVEV (reference sequence). CDR3 nucleotides: TGTGCCAGCAGTCCCCAAAACAGCCTTGAGCAGTTCTTC. It yields the protein CASSPQNSLEQFF.

This clonotype was detected many times. The genes are TRBV6-2 or TRBV6-3 and TRBJ2-1, with 9 bases identical to TRBD2. The V gene end was trimmed by 1 base and the J gene end by 7 bases; junction bases not matched to a gene: 5. Germline assignment: CDR1 MNHEY and CDR2 SVGEGT. This CDR3 is built from 15 residues. CDR3 protein: CASSYWAGGQNEQFF. CDR3 in DNA: TGTGCCAGCAGTTACTGGGCGGGAGGGCAGAATGAGCAGTTCTTC.

This chain uses TRBV12-3 or TRBV12-4 with TRBJ1-3; possible D gene TRBD1, 6 bases. The V end was cut by 5 bases, the J end by 2 bases, with 10 bases between. The CDR3 length is 14 residues. This chain's CDR3 is CASSATGTGNTIYF. The DNA for the CDR3 is TGTGCCAGCAGTGCCACAGGGACTGGAAACACCATATATTTT.

This clonotype was detected many times. V gene TRBV6-5 combines with J gene TRBJ2-7; tentatively, D is TRBD1 (5 bases). Germline V gene sequence: CDR1 MNHEY, CDR2 SVGAGI. The CDR3 sequence is 11 residues long. Trimming pared 6 bases from V and 4 bases from J, leaving 7 bases between. For the CDR3, the DNA is TGTGCCAGCAGGGACATATACGAGCAGTACTTC. It codes for CASRDIYEQYF.

This clonotype has at least ten counts. This chain joins TRBV12-3 or TRBV12-4 and TRBJ2-1; TRBD2 agrees at 10 bases. J lost 0 bases, V lost 2 bases, and 4 bases had no gene match. The CDR3 has 17 residues. CDR3 nucleotides: TGTGCCAGCAGTTTATACCCTAGCGGGAGCTCCTACAATGAGCAGTTCTTC. Translation gives CASSLYPSGSSYNEQFF.

The gene calls are TRBV27 and TRBJ2-7; the D gene is possibly TRBD2 (6 bases). The V and J ends lost 9 bases and 0 bases respectively, with 12 bases between them. Germline V gene lookup returns CDR1 MNHEY and CDR2 SMNVEV (reference sequence). The CDR3 sequence is 13 residues long. The CDR3 loop reads CASWGEDSYEQYF. CDR3 nucleotide sequence: TGTGCCAGTTGGGGGGAGGACTCCTACGAGCAGTACTTC.

Many counts were recorded for this clonotype. The CDR3 DNA is TGTGCCAGCGGAATGTTGGGGGAGCAGTTCTTC. Protein sequence: CASGMLGEQFF. The chain links TRBV12-3 or TRBV12-4 to TRBJ2-1; D ambiguous. Trimming removed 8 bases at V and 10 bases at J, with 12 bases between. This CDR3 is 11 amino acids long.

This clonotype has ten or more counts. V and J are TRBV14 and TRBJ2-3; D is possibly TRBD2 (6 bases). V was cut by 7 bases and J by 2 bases, with 22 bases left in between. The CDR3 contains 17 residues. The V gene's germline CDR1 is SGHDN and CDR2 FVKESK. The CDR3 coding sequence is TGTGCCAGCACCAGAGGAGGGAGCCCCCTGTTCACAGATACGCAGTATTTT. Translation: CASTRGGSPLFTDTQYF.

This clonotype has at least ten counts. J is TRBJ2-1 and V is TRBV2; TRBD2 aligns across 11 bases. With V trimmed by 11 bases and J by 9 bases, 15 bases remained unmatched. Germline V CDR1 and CDR2: SNHLY, FYNNEI. This CDR3 has 15 amino acids. The CDR3 loop reads CASESILAGEGEQFF. CDR3 DNA: TGTGCCTCCGAATCGATACTAGCGGGAGAGGGTGAGCAGTTCTTC. Based on the CDR3 plus reference TRBV2 and TRBJ2-1, the full variable domain is EPEVTQTPSHQVTQMGQEVILRCVPISNHLYFYWYRQILGQKVEFLVSFYNNEISEKSEIFDDQFSVERPDGSNFTLKIRSTKLEDSAMYFCASESILAGEGEQFFGPGTRLTVL.

V is TRBV5-6 and J is TRBJ2-1; D may match TRBD1 or TRBD2 (5 bases each). CDR1 and CDR2 from the germline V gene are SGHDT and YYEEEE. This CDR3 is built from 13 residues. V gave up 3 bases and J gave up 6 bases, with 10 bases separating them. The CDR3 sequence: CASSSGGTNEQFF. The CDR3 DNA reads as TGTGCCAGCAGCTCGGGTGGGACCAATGAGCAGTTCTTC.

This clonotype was counted at least ten times. CDR3 in DNA: TGTGCCAGCAGCCAGAGACAGGGAGCATTCGAAAAACTGTTTTTT. Its protein is CASSQRQGAFEKLFF. V gene TRBV12-3 or TRBV12-4 combines with J gene TRBJ1-4, with 7 bases matching TRBD1. The CDR3 covers 15 residues. V lost 6 bases to trimming and J lost 8 bases; unmatched junction nucleotides: 12.

This clonotype was seen repeatedly, ten times or more. The V and J genes are TRBV11-2 and TRBJ2-7; D is uncertain. Trimming took off 2 bases at V and 1 base at J, with 6 bases between the two ends. The CDR3 runs 13 residues. Looked up from germline, CDR1 is SGHAT and CDR2 is FQNNGV. In DNA, the CDR3 is TGTGCCAGCAGCTTAAGGTTATCCTACGAGCAGTACTTC. Its translation: CASSLRLSYEQYF. The full variable domain, completed using reference TRBV11-2 and TRBJ2-7, is EAGVAQSPRYKIIEKRQSVAFWCNPISGHATLYWYQQILGQGPKLLIQFQNNGVVDDSQLPKDRFSAERLKGVDSTLKIQPAKLEDSAVYLCASSLRLSYEQYFGPGTRLTVT.

This clonotype was detected ten times or more. The chain is built from TRBV4-3 and TRBJ2-3; 8 bases are a match to TRBD2. The CDR3 spans 18 residues. Germline CDR1 LGHNA, CDR2 YSLEER. V shed 0 bases and J 0 bases; nucleotides not matched to a gene: 8. The CDR3 reads CASSQEVPPSGSTDTQYF. CDR3 coding DNA: TGCGCCAGCAGCCAAGAGGTCCCCCCTAGCGGGAGCACAGATACGCAGTATTTT.

This chain uses TRBV25-1 with TRBJ1-2; 8 nucleotides align to TRBD1. This CDR3 spans 15 amino acids. V lost 3 bases to trimming and J lost 2 bases; unmatched junction nucleotides: 5. Germline CDR1 is MGHDK and CDR2 is SYGVNS. The DNA for the CDR3 is TGTGCCAGCAGTGAGCAGACAGGGGCGAACTATGGCTACACCTTC. Its protein product is CASSEQTGANYGYTF.

V and J are TRBV27 and TRBJ2-1; tentative D call: TRBD2 (7 bases). Germline assignment: CDR1 MNHEY and CDR2 SMNVEV (reference sequence). V lost 5 bases to trimming and J lost 8 bases, with 13 bases between them. The CDR3 length is 13 residues. CDR3 DNA sequence: TGTGCCAGCAGTAAGGGGGGAGGGGATGAGCAGTTCTTC. It translates to CASSKGGGDEQFF.

Ten or more counts support this clonotype. This chain joins TRBV6-5 and TRBJ2-6; 8 bases align to TRBD2. The germline V gene has CDR1 MNHEY and CDR2 SVGAGI. This CDR3 contains 18 residues. V was pared by 1 base and J by 4 bases, with 9 bases of the junction left unmatched. CDR3 sequence (DNA): TGTGCCAGCAGTTACTTGCTGGCGGGAGGTGCCGGGGCCAACGTCCTGACTTTC. This translates into CASSYLLAGGAGANVLTF.

This clonotype was seen a few times. CDR3 bases: TGTGCCAGCAGCTTGGGGTTTGGGCGGGGCTACGAGCAGTACTTC. Its translation is CASSLGFGRGYEQYF. The chain recombines TRBV7-8 with TRBJ2-7; D might be TRBD2 (6 bases). Germline-derived CDR1 and CDR2 are SGHVS and FQNEAQ. The V gene lost 3 bases and the J gene lost 3 bases, with 15 bases spanning the gap. The CDR3 length is 15 residues.